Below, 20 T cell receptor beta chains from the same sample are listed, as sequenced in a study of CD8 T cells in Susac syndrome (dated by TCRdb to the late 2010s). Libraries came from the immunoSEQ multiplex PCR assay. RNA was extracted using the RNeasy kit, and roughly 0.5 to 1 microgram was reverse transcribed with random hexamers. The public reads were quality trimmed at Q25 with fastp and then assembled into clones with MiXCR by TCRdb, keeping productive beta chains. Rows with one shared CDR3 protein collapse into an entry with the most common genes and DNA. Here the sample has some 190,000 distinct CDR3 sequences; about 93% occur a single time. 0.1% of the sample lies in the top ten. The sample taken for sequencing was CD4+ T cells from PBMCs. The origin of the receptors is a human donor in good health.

CDR3 amino acids: CASSFLDIQTHGYTF. The CDR3 DNA reads as TGCGCCAGCAGCTTCCTCGACATTCAAACTCATGGCTACACCTTC. The V and J genes are TRBV5-1 and TRBJ1-2; no firm D call. The CDR3 length is 15 residues. Looked up from germline, CDR1 is SGHRS and CDR2 is YFSETQ. V was pared by 2 bases and J by 6 bases, with 17 bases between.

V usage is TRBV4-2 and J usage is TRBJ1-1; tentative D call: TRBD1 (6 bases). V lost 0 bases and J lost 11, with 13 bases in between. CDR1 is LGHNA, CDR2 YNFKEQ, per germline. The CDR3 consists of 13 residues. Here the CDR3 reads CASSQEQGSDAFF. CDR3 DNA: TGTGCCAGCAGCCAAGAGCAGGGGTCGGATGCTTTCTTT.

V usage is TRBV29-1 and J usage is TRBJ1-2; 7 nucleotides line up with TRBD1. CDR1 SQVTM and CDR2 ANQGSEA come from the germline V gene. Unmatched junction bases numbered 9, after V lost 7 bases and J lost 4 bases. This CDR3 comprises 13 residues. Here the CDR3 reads CSAERTGSYGYTF. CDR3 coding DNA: TGCAGCGCCGAGAGGACAGGTAGCTATGGCTACACCTTC.

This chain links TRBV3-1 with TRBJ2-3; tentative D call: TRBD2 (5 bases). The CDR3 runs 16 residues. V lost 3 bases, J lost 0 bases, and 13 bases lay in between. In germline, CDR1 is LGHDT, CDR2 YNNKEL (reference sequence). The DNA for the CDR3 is TGTGCCAGCAGCCAGTCCCGGGGATCTAGCACAGATACGCAGTATTTT. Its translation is CASSQSRGSSTDTQYF.

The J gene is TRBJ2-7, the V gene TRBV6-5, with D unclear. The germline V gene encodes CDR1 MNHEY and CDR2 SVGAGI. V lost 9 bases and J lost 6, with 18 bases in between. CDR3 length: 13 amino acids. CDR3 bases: TGTGCCAGTCGCCAGGTGGTAAAGCCCGAGCAGTACTTC. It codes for CASRQVVKPEQYF.

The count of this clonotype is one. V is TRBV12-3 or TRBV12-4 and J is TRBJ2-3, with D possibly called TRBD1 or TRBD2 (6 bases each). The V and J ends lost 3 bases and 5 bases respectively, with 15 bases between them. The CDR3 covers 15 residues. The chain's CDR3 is CASSFVGGRGDTQYF. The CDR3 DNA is TGTGCCAGCAGTTTTGTCGGGGGCCGGGGAGATACGCAGTATTTT.

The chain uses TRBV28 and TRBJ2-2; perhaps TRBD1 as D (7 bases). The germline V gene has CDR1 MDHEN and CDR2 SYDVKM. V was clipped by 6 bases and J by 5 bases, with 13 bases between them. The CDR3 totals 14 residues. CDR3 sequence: CASRRQGGTGELFF. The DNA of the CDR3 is TGTGCCAGCAGGCGACAGGGAGGAACCGGGGAGCTGTTTTTT.

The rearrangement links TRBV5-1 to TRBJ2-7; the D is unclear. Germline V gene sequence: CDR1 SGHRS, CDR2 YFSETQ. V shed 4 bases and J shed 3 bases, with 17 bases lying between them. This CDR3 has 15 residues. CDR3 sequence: CASSPGRNANYEQYF. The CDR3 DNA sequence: TGCGCCAGCAGCCCCGGCAGGAACGCCAACTACGAGCAGTACTTC.

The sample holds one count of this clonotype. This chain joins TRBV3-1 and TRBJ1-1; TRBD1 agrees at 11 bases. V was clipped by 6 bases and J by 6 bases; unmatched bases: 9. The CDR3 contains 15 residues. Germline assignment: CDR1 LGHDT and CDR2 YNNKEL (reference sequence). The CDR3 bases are TGTGCCAGCAGGAGACAAGGACAGGGGGCGGCTGAAGCTTTCTTT. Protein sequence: CASRRQGQGAAEAFF.

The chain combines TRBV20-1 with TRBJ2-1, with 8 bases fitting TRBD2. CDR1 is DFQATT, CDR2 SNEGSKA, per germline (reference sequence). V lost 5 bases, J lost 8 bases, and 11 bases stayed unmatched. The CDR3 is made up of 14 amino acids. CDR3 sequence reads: CSAPATGTSYEQFF. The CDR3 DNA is TGCAGTGCTCCTGCCACCGGGACTAGTTATGAGCAGTTCTTC.

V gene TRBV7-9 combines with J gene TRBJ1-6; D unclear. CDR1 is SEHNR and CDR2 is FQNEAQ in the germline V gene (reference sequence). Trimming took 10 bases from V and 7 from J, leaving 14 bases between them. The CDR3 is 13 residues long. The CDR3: CANAPLSNSPLHF. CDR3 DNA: TGTGCCAACGCGCCGTTGTCGAATTCACCCCTCCACTTT.

The CDR3 DNA reads as TGTGCCAGTAGTAATTGGGCGACAGGGGCCCTCTATGGCTACACCTTC. The encoded protein is CASSNWATGALYGYTF. The chain recombines TRBV19 with TRBJ1-2; 8 nucleotides match TRBD1. This CDR3 is 16 amino acids long. From germline, CDR1 is LNHDA and CDR2 SQIVND (reference sequence). The V segment lost 4 bases and the J segment 4 bases; nucleotides outside the gene matches: 11. The variable domain in full, completed from reference TRBV19 and TRBJ1-2, reads DGGITQSPKYLFRKEGQNVTLSCEQNLNHDAMYWYRQDPGQGLRLIYYSQIVNDFQKGDIAEGYSVSREKKESFPLTVTSAQKNPTAFYLCASSNWATGALYGYTFGSGTRLTVV.

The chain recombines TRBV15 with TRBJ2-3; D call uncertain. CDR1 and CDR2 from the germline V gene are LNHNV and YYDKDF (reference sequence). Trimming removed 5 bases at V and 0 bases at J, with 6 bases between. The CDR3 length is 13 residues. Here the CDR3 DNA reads TGTGCCACCAGCGTCGGGAGCACAGATACGCAGTATTTT. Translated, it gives CATSVGSTDTQYF. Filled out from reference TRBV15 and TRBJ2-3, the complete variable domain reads DAMVIQNPRYQVTQFGKPVTLSCSQTLNHNVMYWYQQKSSQAPKLLFHYYDKDFNNEADTPDNFQSRRPNTSFCFLDIRSPGLGDTAMYLCATSVGSTDTQYFGPGTRLTVL.

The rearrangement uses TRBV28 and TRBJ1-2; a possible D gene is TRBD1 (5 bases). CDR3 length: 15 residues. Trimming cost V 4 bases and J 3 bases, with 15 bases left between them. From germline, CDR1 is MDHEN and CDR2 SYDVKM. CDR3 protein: CASSSGSLGHYGYTF. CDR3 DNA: TGTGCCAGCAGTTCGGGATCATTGGGGCACTATGGCTACACCTTC.

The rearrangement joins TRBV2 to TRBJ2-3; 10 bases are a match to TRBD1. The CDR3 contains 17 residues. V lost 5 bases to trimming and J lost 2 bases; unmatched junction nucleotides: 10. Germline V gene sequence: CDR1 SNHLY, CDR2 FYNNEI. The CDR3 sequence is CASSPTGTGANTDTQYF. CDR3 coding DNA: TGTGCCAGCAGTCCTACCGGGACAGGGGCCAACACAGATACGCAGTATTTT.

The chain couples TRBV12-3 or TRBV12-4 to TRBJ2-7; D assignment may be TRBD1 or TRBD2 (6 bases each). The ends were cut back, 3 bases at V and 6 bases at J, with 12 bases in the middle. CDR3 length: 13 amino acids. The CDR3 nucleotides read TGTGCCAGCAGTTTTTTGTCGGGGGCCGAGCAGTACTTC. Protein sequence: CASSFLSGAEQYF.

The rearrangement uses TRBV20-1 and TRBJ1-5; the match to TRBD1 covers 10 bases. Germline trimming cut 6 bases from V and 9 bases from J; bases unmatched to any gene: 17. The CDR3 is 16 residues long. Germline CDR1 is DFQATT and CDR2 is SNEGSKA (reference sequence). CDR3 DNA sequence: TGCAGTGCCAGTCCCGGGACAGGGGTCCTACGTGGGCCCCAGCATTTT. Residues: CSASPGTGVLRGPQHF.

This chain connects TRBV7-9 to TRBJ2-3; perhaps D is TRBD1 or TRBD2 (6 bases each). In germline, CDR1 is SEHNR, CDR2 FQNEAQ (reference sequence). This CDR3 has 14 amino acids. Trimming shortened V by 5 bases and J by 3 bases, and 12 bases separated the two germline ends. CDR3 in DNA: TGTGCCAGCAGCCCGGGGGCAGCTACAGATACGCAGTATTTT. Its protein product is CASSPGAATDTQYF.

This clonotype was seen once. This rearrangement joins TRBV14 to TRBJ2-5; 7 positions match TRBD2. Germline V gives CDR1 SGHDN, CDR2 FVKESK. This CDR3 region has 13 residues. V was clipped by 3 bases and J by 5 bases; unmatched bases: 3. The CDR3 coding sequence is TGTGCCAGCAGCCACAGCGGGGCGGAGACCCAGTACTTC. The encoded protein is CASSHSGAETQYF.

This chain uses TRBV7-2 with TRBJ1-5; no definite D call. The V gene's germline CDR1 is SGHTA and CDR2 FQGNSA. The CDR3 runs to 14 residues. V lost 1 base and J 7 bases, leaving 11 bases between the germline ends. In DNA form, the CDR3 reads TGTGCCAGCAGCTTAGATGGGGTCAGGCAGCCCCAGCATTTT. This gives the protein CASSLDGVRQPQHF.